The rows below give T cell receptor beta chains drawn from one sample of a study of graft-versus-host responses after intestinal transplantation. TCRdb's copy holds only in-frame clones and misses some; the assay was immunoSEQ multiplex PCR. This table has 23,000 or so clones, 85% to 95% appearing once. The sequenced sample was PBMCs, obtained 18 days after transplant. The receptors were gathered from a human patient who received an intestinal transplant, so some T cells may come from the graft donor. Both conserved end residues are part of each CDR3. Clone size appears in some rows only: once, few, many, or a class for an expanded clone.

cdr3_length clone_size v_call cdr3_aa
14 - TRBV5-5 CASSLSSSYNEQFF
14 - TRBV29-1 CSVGVDGAGETQYF
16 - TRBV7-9 CASSSGESSYNSPLHF
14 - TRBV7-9 CASSLRGTTDTQYF
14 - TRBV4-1 CASSQGVGSDEQYF
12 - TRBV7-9 CALQGGQETQYF
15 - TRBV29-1 CSVPGQGKGGTEAFF
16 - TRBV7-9 CASSLNTYSGANVLTF
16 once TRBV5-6 CASSLETGRLNQPQHF
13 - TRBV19 CASSIDRYSPLHF
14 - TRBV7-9 CASSLGYGANVLTF
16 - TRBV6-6 CASSYPPTGAGNTIYF
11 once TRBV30 CAWSYRVRAFF
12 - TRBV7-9 CASSILADTQYF
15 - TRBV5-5 CASSSPSGGAARQFF
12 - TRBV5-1 CASSHRGETQYF
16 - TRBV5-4 CASSLGGSGVTYEQYF
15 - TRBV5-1 CASSLGDRGPYEQYF
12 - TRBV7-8 CASSTTGGGYTF
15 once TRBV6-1 CASSGGPLAVYEQYF
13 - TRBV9 CASSVGDSYEQYF
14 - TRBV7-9 CASSLESLIVEQFF
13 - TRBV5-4 CASSWLGSYEQYF
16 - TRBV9 CASSVVGDGMNTEAFF
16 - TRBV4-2 CASSQARDRGPGELFF
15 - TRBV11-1 CASSLAGQGIYEQYF
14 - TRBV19 CASSRQGRITEAFF
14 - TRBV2 CASMEQSRGNTIYF
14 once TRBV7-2 CASSLGLSADTQYF
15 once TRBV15 CATSRDGVEGFEQYF
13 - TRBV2 CASNLDFTDTQYF
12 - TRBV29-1 CSVGVSTYEQYF
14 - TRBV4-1 CTSSQGPGLYGYTF
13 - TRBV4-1 CASSQVSDYEQYF
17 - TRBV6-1 CASSELSAGAGTDTQYF
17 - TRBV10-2 CASSESTGPLAKNIQYF
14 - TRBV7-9 CAHPGSGGHNEQFF
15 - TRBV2 CASMRGEHLNTEAFF
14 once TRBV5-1 CASSLPLGNTEAFF
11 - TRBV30 CAWSVGPGYTF
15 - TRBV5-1 CASSLLDGNNYGYTF
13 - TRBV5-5 CASSSTRSNEQYF
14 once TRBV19 CASAGQGPGNTIYF
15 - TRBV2 CASSDGRTKSQPQHF